These 22 T cell receptor beta chains came from one sample sequenced in a study of T-cell reconstitution after alpha-beta-depleted transplantation in children. Unique molecular identifiers were used in preparing the TCRbeta library. MiXCR was run by TCRdb on the PCR reads, yielding one entry per CDR3 protein. The repertoire consists of some 350,000 distinct CDR3 sequences, with around 15% occurring once and the leading ten covering roughly 41%. The input for sequencing was PBMCs, mostly from graft donor cells, taken 360 days after TCRalphabeta/CD19-depleted stem cell transplant. These receptors were taken from a male patient aged 2 to 10 who had a stem cell transplant for acute lymphoblastic leukemia, so the T cells may come from the graft donor.

The chain links TRBV12-3 or TRBV12-4 to TRBJ1-1, with a weak D call TRBD1 (6 bases). Trimming removed 5 bases from V and 1 base from J, with 20 bases in between. The CDR3 is 17 residues long. The CDR3 DNA follows: TGTGCCAGCAGTCGACGGGGGCGGCCAAATGCGAACACTGAAGCTTTCTTT. Its translation is CASSRRGRPNANTEAFF.

A few counts support this clonotype. The rearrangement links TRBV7-6 to TRBJ2-2; 15 nucleotides match TRBD2. CDR1 SGHVS and CDR2 FNYEAQ come from the germline V gene. V gave up 1 base and J gave up 0 bases; unmatched junction bases: 12. The CDR3 is 22 amino acids. The CDR3 DNA reads TGTGCCAGCAGCTTAGGCAGGGCTTCGGGACTAGCGGGAGGATCGAACACCGGGGAGCTGTTTTTT. It is translated as CASSLGRASGLAGGSNTGELFF.

The genes are TRBV11-2 and TRBJ2-6; D is uncertain. V was trimmed by 5 bases and J by 3 bases, leaving 11 bases between them. The CDR3 consists of 15 residues. Per germline, CDR1 SGHAT and CDR2 FQNNGV. The CDR3 region is CASSPRWVGANVLTF. The DNA of the CDR3 is TGTGCCAGCAGCCCCCGGTGGGTTGGGGCCAACGTCCTGACTTTC.

The genes are TRBV5-1 and TRBJ2-4; D gene ambiguous. Germline V gives CDR1 SGHRS, CDR2 YFSETQ. The CDR3 spans 13 residues. V was shortened by 0 bases and J by 6 bases, with 7 bases between the two germline ends. This CDR3 reads CASSLDRANIQYF. The CDR3 nucleotides are TGCGCCAGCAGCTTGGACAGAGCAAACATTCAGTACTTC.

This chain uses TRBV13 with TRBJ2-7; D unclear. Trimming left V 4 bases short and J 3 bases short, with 13 bases between. The germline V gene has CDR1 PRHDT and CDR2 FYEKMQ (reference sequence). The CDR3 runs 14 residues. CDR3 in amino acids: CASSSGPDLYEQYF. The CDR3 bases are TGTGCCAGCAGCTCGGGCCCTGACCTCTACGAGCAGTACTTC.

The rearrangement joins TRBV10-3 to TRBJ2-1, with 11 positions matching TRBD2. CDR3 size: 15 residues. The trim removed 6 bases at V and 5 bases at J, leaving 6 bases unmatched. Germline V gene lookup returns CDR1 ENHRY and CDR2 SYGVKD. In DNA form, the CDR3 reads TGTGCCATCAGGGCTACTAGCGGGAGCCACAATGAGCAGTTCTTC. Translating gives CAIRATSGSHNEQFF.

The V and J genes are TRBV19 and TRBJ2-1; 8 nucleotides align to TRBD2. The CDR3 consists of 18 residues. Germline V gene lookup returns CDR1 LNHDA and CDR2 SQIVND (reference sequence). The V and J ends lost 3 bases and 9 bases, in that order; junction bases with no gene match: 19. CDR3: CASSIGLGGLVGGREQFF. Here the CDR3 DNA reads TGTGCCAGTAGTATCGGTTTAGGGGGACTAGTCGGCGGACGTGAGCAGTTCTTC.

This clonotype showed up many times. The rearrangement joins TRBV15 to TRBJ2-1, with TRBD2 matching 8 bases. After removal of 3 bases from V and 6 bases from J, the junction contained 13 bases not matched to a gene. The germline CDR1 and CDR2 sequences are LNHNV and YYDKDF (reference sequence). The CDR3 extends over 17 amino acids. CDR3 in DNA: TGTGCCACCAGCAGGCTACCGGGACTAGGGTCGGGCAATGAGCAGTTCTTC. Translated, it gives CATSRLPGLGSGNEQFF.

This clonotype was seen ten or more times. V gene TRBV12-3 or TRBV12-4 combines with J gene TRBJ2-3; D remains ambiguous. The CDR3 has 11 residues. V lost 0 bases and J 5 bases, leaving 0 bases between the germline ends. The CDR3 loop is CASSLADTQYF. The CDR3 DNA sequence: TGTGCCAGCAGTTTAGCAGATACGCAGTATTTT.

This clonotype appeared a few times. J is TRBJ2-7 and V is TRBV20-1; 12 bases fit TRBD2. The trim removed 1 base at V and 0 bases at J, leaving 4 bases unmatched. This CDR3 has 16 residues. Germline V gene data show CDR1 as DFQATT and CDR2 as SNEGSKA (reference sequence). The CDR3 is CSARVPTSGSSYEQYF. The CDR3 bases are TGCAGTGCTAGAGTGCCGACTAGCGGGAGCTCCTACGAGCAGTACTTC.

The gene calls are TRBV30 and TRBJ2-7; TRBD2 aligns across 10 bases. The germline V gene has CDR1 GTSNPN and CDR2 SVGIG (reference sequence). V lost 1 base, J lost 4 bases, and 7 bases stayed unmatched. This CDR3 spans 15 amino acids. CDR3 bases: TGTGCCTGGAGTGCTAGCGGGAGTAGTTGGTACGAGCAGTACTTC. Protein product: CAWSASGSSWYEQYF.

This chain uses TRBV5-1 with TRBJ2-7; D might be TRBD1 (5 bases). Trimming cost V 5 bases and J 2 bases, with 17 bases left between them. This CDR3 is 15 amino acids long. The germline V gene has CDR1 SGHRS and CDR2 YFSETQ. CDR3 DNA: TGCGCCAGCAGTCCACAGGTGCCGATTGCCTACGAGCAGTACTTC. This codes for CASSPQVPIAYEQYF.

The V gene is TRBV7-8, the J gene TRBJ1-6, with D perhaps TRBD1 (6 bases). The CDR3 extends over 16 amino acids. V lost 5 bases and J 0 bases, leaving 11 bases between the germline ends. The germline CDR1 and CDR2 sequences are SGHVS and FQNEAQ. CDR3 bases: TGTGCCAGCAGCGCCGGACAGTACTCCTATAATTCACCCCTCCACTTT. Translation: CASSAGQYSYNSPLHF.

The chain links TRBV20-1 to TRBJ2-3; D is undetermined. V lost 0 bases to trimming and J lost 2 bases, with 9 bases between them. CDR1 DFQATT and CDR2 SNEGSKA come from the germline V gene (reference sequence). CDR3 length equals 14 residues. CDR3: CSARDSVNTDTQYF. CDR3 sequence (DNA): TGCAGTGCTAGAGATTCAGTAAACACAGATACGCAGTATTTT.

In its sample, this clonotype was seen many times. V is TRBV14 and J is TRBJ2-4, with D perhaps matching TRBD1 or TRBD2 (6 bases each). V lost 4 bases and J 6 bases, leaving 16 bases between the germline ends. This CDR3 has 15 amino acids. The germline V gene has CDR1 SGHDN and CDR2 FVKESK. This CDR3 is CASSPKWGDINIQYF. The CDR3, as DNA: TGTGCCAGCAGCCCCAAATGGGGGGACATAAACATTCAGTACTTC.

This clonotype was counted many times. The chain links TRBV12-3 or TRBV12-4 to TRBJ1-5; D call uncertain. The CDR3 has 15 amino acids. With 8 bases removed from V and 0 bases from J, the gap between germline ends came to 14 bases. The CDR3 protein is CASVGGGSSNQPQHF. CDR3 sequence (DNA): TGTGCCAGCGTGGGTGGAGGGAGTAGCAATCAGCCCCAGCATTTT.

The chain couples TRBV9 to TRBJ2-5, with 7 positions matching TRBD1. J gave up 5 bases and V 0 bases, and 4 bases lay outside the gene matches. The germline CDR1 and CDR2 sequences are SGDLS and YYNGEE. CDR3 length: 14 amino acids. The CDR3 sequence: CASSVGNRGETQYF. DNA of the CDR3: TGTGCCAGCAGCGTAGGGAACAGGGGCGAGACCCAGTACTTC.

V and J are TRBV11-3 and TRBJ2-1, with 8 bases matching TRBD2. Germline values: CDR1 SGHNT, CDR2 YENEEA. Trimming cost V 1 base and J 3 bases; bases outside gene matches: 2. The CDR3 spans 15 residues. CDR3 amino acids: CASSLVSGSYNEQFF. CDR3 bases: TGTGCCAGCAGCTTAGTGAGCGGGAGCTACAATGAGCAGTTCTTC. Full variable domain (missing parts from reference TRBV11-3 and TRBJ2-1): EAGVVQSPRYKIIEKKQPVAFWCNPISGHNTLYWYLQNLGQGPELLIRYENEEAVDDSQLPKDRFSAERLKGVDSTLKIQPAELGDSAVYLCASSLVSGSYNEQFFGPGTRLTVL.

This chain uses TRBV6-5 with TRBJ2-3; TRBD1 matches 8 bases. The CDR3 length is 19 residues. Germline V gives CDR1 MNHEY, CDR2 SVGAGI. V shed 2 bases and J 1 base; nucleotides not matched to a gene: 14. The CDR3, as DNA: TGTGCCAGCAGTTACCCTCGCCCGGACAGGGCAGGCCGCACAGATACGCAGTATTTT. Translating gives CASSYPRPDRAGRTDTQYF.

This clonotype appeared a few times. At one end, the junction sequence differs from germline, possibly due to a read error. The gene calls are TRBV3-1 and TRBJ2-1; TRBD2 matches 8 bases. This CDR3 contains 13 residues. Germline lookup yields CDR1 LGHDT and CDR2 YNNKEL (reference sequence). In DNA, the CDR3 is TGTGCCAGCAGCCGTCAGATCCTTAGCGGGATCCGCTTC. Residues: CASSRQILSGIRF.

This clonotype occurred many times. This sequence joins TRBV4-3 and TRBJ1-6; the match to TRBD1 covers 7 bases. Trimming took 4 bases from V and 8 from J; bases not matched to a gene: 14. The CDR3 sequence is 17 residues long. Germline V gene data show CDR1 as LGHNA and CDR2 as YSLEER. The CDR3 coding sequence is TGCGCCAGCAGCCCACGGAAAGACAGGGACGCCGATTCACCCCTCCACTTT. It translates to CASSPRKDRDADSPLHF.

This clonotype was seen a handful of times. The V and J genes are TRBV10-3 and TRBJ2-5, with TRBD2 matching over 9 bases. Germline values: CDR1 ENHRY, CDR2 SYGVKD. The CDR3 spans 14 residues. Trimming took 6 bases from V and 5 from J; bases not matched to a gene: 7. The CDR3: CAISPGTSTETQYF. CDR3 DNA sequence: TGTGCCATCAGCCCCGGGACTAGCACGGAGACCCAGTACTTC.